The rows below give T cell receptor beta chains drawn from one sample of a study of cytomegalovirus exposure and HLA in healthy donors. Profiling relied on immunoSEQ multiplex PCR, and the TCRdb table lists in-frame clones only, not all of them. The sample records about 65,000 clones, about 90% being singletons. The sequencing input was PBMCs. The source is a woman aged 18 to 35 in good health and CMV-seronegative. CDR3s include the opening cysteine and the closing phenylalanine or tryptophan. Each record gives: J gene, V gene, clone size, D gene, CDR3 protein, CDR3 DNA. D genes are given only for firm matches. Not every row has a clone size; where given, it reads once, few, many or a size class.

J: TRBJ1-1
V: TRBV30
size: -
D: -
CDR3: CAWTRQLNTEAFF
DNA: TGTGCCTGGACAAGACAACTGAACACTGAAGCTTTCTTT

J: TRBJ1-2
V: TRBV11-3
size: -
D: -
CDR3: CASSLDIHGGGYTF
DNA: TGTGCCAGCAGCCTTGACATCCACGGAGGTGGCTACACCTTC

J: TRBJ1-2
V: TRBV19
size: -
D: -
CDR3: CASKSISYGYTF
DNA: TGTGCCAGTAAATCTATCTCCTATGGCTACACCTTC

J: TRBJ2-5
V: TRBV9
size: -
D: -
CDR3: CASSVGNGRGETQYF
DNA: TGTGCCAGCAGCGTAGGGAACGGGCGAGGGGAGACCCAGTACTTC

J: TRBJ1-1
V: TRBV11-2
size: -
D: TRBD1
CDR3: CASSVGQENTEAFF
DNA: TGTGCCAGCAGCGTGGGACAGGAGAACACTGAAGCTTTCTTT

J: TRBJ1-1
V: TRBV19
size: -
D: TRBD1
CDR3: CASSMDRDTEAFF
DNA: TGTGCCAGTAGTATGGACAGGGACACTGAAGCTTTCTTT

J: TRBJ1-4
V: TRBV19
size: -
D: -
CDR3: CASSVFGTSYEKLFF
DNA: TGTGCCAGTAGTGTCTTCGGGACATCATATGAAAAACTGTTTTTT

J: TRBJ2-7
V: TRBV7-8
size: -
D: TRBD2
CDR3: CASSSGRGVYEQYF
DNA: TGTGCCAGCAGCTCGGGACGGGGGGTATACGAGCAGTACTTC

J: TRBJ1-3
V: TRBV6-5
size: -
D: TRBD1
CDR3: CASSTGVSGNTIYF
DNA: TGTGCCAGCAGCACAGGGGTATCTGGAAACACCATATATTTT

J: TRBJ1-3
V: TRBV4-3
size: -
D: -
CDR3: CASSQDLARSSGNTIYF
DNA: TGCGCCAGCAGCCAAGATCTCGCTAGGAGCTCTGGAAACACCATATATTTT

J: TRBJ1-1
V: TRBV12-1
size: -
D: -
CDR3: CASSFPGGSGTEAFF
DNA: TGTGCCAGCAGCTTCCCAGGGGGCTCGGGAACTGAAGCTTTCTTT

J: TRBJ1-3
V: TRBV7-2
size: -
D: TRBD1
CDR3: CASSSTGGSGNTIYF
DNA: TGTGCCAGCAGCTCGACAGGGGGCTCGGGAAACACCATATATTTT

J: TRBJ1-2
V: TRBV7-9
size: -
D: -
CDR3: CASSFQGLGYGYTF
DNA: TGTGCCAGCAGCTTCCAGGGATTGGGCTATGGCTACACCTTC

J: TRBJ1-1
V: TRBV15
size: once
D: -
CDR3: CATSRGSRGLNTEAFF
DNA: TGTGCCACCAGCAGAGGATCCAGGGGATTGAACACTGAAGCTTTCTTT

J: TRBJ2-7
V: TRBV5-1
size: -
D: -
CDR3: CASSLERRYEQYF
DNA: TGCGCCAGCAGCTTGGAGAGGAGGTACGAGCAGTACTTC

J: TRBJ1-5
V: TRBV7-9
size: -
D: -
CDR3: CASSLWGDQPQHF
DNA: TGTGCCAGCAGCCTCTGGGGAGATCAGCCCCAGCATTTT

J: TRBJ1-2
V: TRBV5-1
size: -
D: TRBD1
CDR3: CASSLGGQGAHYGYTF
DNA: TGCGCCAGCAGCCTCGGGGGTCAGGGGGCCCACTATGGCTACACCTTC

J: TRBJ2-2
V: TRBV4-1
size: -
D: TRBD1
CDR3: CASSLDRTELNTGELFF
DNA: TGCGCCAGCAGCCTGGACAGGACGGAGTTGAACACCGGGGAGCTGTTTTTT

J: TRBJ2-1
V: TRBV11-3
size: -
D: -
CDR3: CASSGSSRGETNEQFF
DNA: TGTGCCAGCAGCGGTTCCTCTCGTGGAGAAACTAATGAGCAGTTCTTC

J: TRBJ2-3
V: TRBV15
size: -
D: TRBD2
CDR3: CATSSALAGAVDTQYF
DNA: TGTGCCACCAGCAGTGCTCTAGCGGGAGCTGTAGATACGCAGTATTTT

J: TRBJ1-2
V: TRBV29-1
size: -
D: TRBD1
CDR3: CSVEGQGGLRGYTF
DNA: TGCAGCGTTGAGGGACAGGGGGGCTTGAGGGGCTACACCTTC

J: TRBJ2-1
V: TRBV29-1
size: -
D: TRBD2
CDR3: CSGRLAGNEQFF
DNA: TGCAGCGGACGACTAGCGGGAAACGAGCAGTTCTTC

J: TRBJ1-3
V: TRBV29-1
size: -
D: TRBD1
CDR3: CSVSGTESSGNTIYF
DNA: TGCAGCGTTTCCGGGACAGAGAGCTCTGGAAACACCATATATTTT

J: TRBJ1-2
V: TRBV5-4
size: -
D: -
CDR3: CASSLESDIGDGYTF
DNA: TGTGCCAGCAGCTTGGAGTCGGATATAGGAGATGGCTACACCTTC

J: TRBJ2-5
V: TRBV29-1
size: -
D: -
CDR3: CSVDGGEKETQYF
DNA: TGCAGCGTTGATGGCGGGGAAAAAGAGACCCAGTACTTC

J: TRBJ2-1
V: TRBV27
size: -
D: TRBD2
CDR3: CASSDGTSGNEQFF
DNA: TGTGCCAGCAGTGACGGGACTAGCGGTAATGAGCAGTTCTTC

J: TRBJ2-3
V: TRBV5-5
size: -
D: -
CDR3: CASSLLRASTDTQYF
DNA: TGTGCCAGCAGCTTGCTCAGGGCTAGCACAGATACGCAGTATTTT

J: TRBJ2-7
V: TRBV2
size: -
D: -
CDR3: CASSDGGSYEQYF
DNA: TGTGCCAGCAGTGATGGAGGGAGTTACGAGCAGTACTTC

J: TRBJ2-6
V: TRBV7-9
size: once
D: -
CDR3: CASSLSRRAGANVLTF
DNA: TGTGCCAGCAGCCTCAGTAGGAGGGCTGGGGCCAACGTCCTGACTTTC

J: TRBJ2-5
V: TRBV6-1
size: -
D: TRBD1
CDR3: CATEVGGALETQYF
DNA: TGTGCCACCGAGGTAGGGGGCGCCCTGGAGACCCAGTACTTC

J: TRBJ1-3
V: TRBV6-1
size: -
D: -
CDR3: CASRKGDSGNTIYF
DNA: TGTGCCAGCAGGAAGGGGGACTCTGGAAACACCATATATTTT

J: TRBJ2-1
V: TRBV6-4
size: few
D: TRBD2
CDR3: CASSPLAGDYNEQFF
DNA: TGTGCCAGCAGCCCACTAGCGGGAGACTACAATGAGCAGTTCTTC

J: TRBJ1-4
V: TRBV5-6
size: -
D: -
CDR3: CASSLGGEKLFF
DNA: TGTGCCAGCAGCTTGGGAGGTGAAAAACTGTTTTTT

J: TRBJ2-1
V: TRBV7-8
size: -
D: TRBD2
CDR3: CASSLSLAGDYNEQFF
DNA: TGTGCCAGCAGCTTATCCCTAGCGGGAGATTACAATGAGCAGTTCTTC

J: TRBJ1-2
V: TRBV30
size: -
D: TRBD1
CDR3: CAWSLLQGAGGYTF
DNA: TGTGCCTGGAGTCTCCTCCAGGGGGCCGGTGGCTACACCTTC

J: TRBJ1-5
V: TRBV27
size: -
D: -
CDR3: CASSFSGQPGQPQHF
DNA: TGTGCCAGCAGTTTCTCCGGACAGCCAGGTCAGCCCCAGCATTTT

J: TRBJ2-7
V: TRBV5-6
size: -
D: TRBD2
CDR3: CASSPDPTSGGYEQYF
DNA: TGTGCCAGCAGCCCTGACCCGACTAGCGGGGGCTACGAGCAGTACTTC

J: TRBJ2-2
V: TRBV19
size: -
D: -
CDR3: CASSIGGISGELFF
DNA: TGTGCCAGTAGTATTGGGGGGATAAGCGGGGAGCTGTTTTTT

J: TRBJ2-1
V: TRBV7-8
size: -
D: TRBD1
CDR3: CASNPSGQGYDEQFF
DNA: TGTGCCAGCAACCCGTCGGGACAGGGTTATGATGAGCAGTTCTTC

J: TRBJ2-1
V: TRBV2
size: -
D: TRBD2
CDR3: CASRSVSGSSYNEQFF
DNA: TGTGCCAGTCGGTCAGTTAGCGGGAGCTCCTACAATGAGCAGTTCTTC

J: TRBJ2-5
V: TRBV30
size: -
D: -
CDR3: CAWSGGLQETQYF
DNA: TGTGCCTGGAGCGGTGGGCTCCAAGAGACCCAGTACTTC

J: TRBJ2-7
V: TRBV28
size: few
D: TRBD1
CDR3: CASRSLDRGRYEQYF
DNA: TGTGCCAGCAGATCCCTGGACAGGGGGCGATACGAGCAGTACTTC

J: TRBJ2-3
V: TRBV7-3
size: -
D: -
CDR3: CASSLLGDTQYF
DNA: TGTGCCAGCAGCTTATTGGGCGATACGCAGTATTTT

J: TRBJ2-7
V: TRBV7-2
size: -
D: TRBD1
CDR3: CASSISGTGFYEQYF
DNA: TGTGCCAGCAGCATCTCCGGGACAGGCTTCTACGAGCAGTACTTC

J: TRBJ1-5
V: TRBV6-1
size: -
D: -
CDR3: CASSESGRGQPQHF
DNA: TGTGCCAGCAGTGAATCAGGGAGGGGTCAGCCCCAGCATTTT

J: TRBJ2-5
V: TRBV6-5
size: -
D: TRBD1
CDR3: CASSLTGGAWETQYF
DNA: TGTGCCAGCAGTTTGACAGGGGGCGCCTGGGAGACCCAGTACTTC

J: TRBJ1-1
V: TRBV6-5
size: -
D: -
CDR3: CASSERATEAFF
DNA: TGTGCCAGCAGCGAGAGGGCCACTGAAGCTTTCTTT

J: TRBJ1-2
V: TRBV2
size: -
D: TRBD1
CDR3: CASSENGQVYGYTF
DNA: TGTGCCAGCAGTGAGAACGGACAGGTGTATGGCTACACCTTC

J: TRBJ2-5
V: TRBV11-2
size: -
D: TRBD2
CDR3: CASSLGPTSGQETQYF
DNA: TGTGCCAGCAGCTTGGGACCGACTAGCGGGCAAGAGACCCAGTACTTC

J: TRBJ1-5
V: TRBV21-1
size: -
D: -
CDR3: CASSKITGSSLSPQHF
DNA: TGTGCCAGCAGCAAAATTACAGGAAGCTCTCTCTCGCCCCAGCATTTT